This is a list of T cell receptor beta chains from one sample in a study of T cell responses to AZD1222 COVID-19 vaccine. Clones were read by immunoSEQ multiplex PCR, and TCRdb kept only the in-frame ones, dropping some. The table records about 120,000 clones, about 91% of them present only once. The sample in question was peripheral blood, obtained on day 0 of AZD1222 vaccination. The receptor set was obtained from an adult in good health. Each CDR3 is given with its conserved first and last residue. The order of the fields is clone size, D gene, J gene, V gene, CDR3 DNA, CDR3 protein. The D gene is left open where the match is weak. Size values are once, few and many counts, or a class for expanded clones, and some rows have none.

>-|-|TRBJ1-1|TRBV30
TGTGCCTGTGGGAGACAACTGAACACTGAAGCTTTCTTT
CACGRQLNTEAFF
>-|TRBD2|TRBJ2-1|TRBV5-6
TGTGCCAGCGGGGGGACTAGCGGAAAAGGTAATGAGCAGTTCTTC
CASGGTSGKGNEQFF
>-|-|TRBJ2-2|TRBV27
TGTGCCAGCAGTTTGGCCGGGGAGCTGTTTTTT
CASSLAGELFF
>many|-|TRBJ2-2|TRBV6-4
TGTGCCAGCAGTGACTCGACAACCACCGGGGAGCTGTTTTTT
CASSDSTTTGELFF
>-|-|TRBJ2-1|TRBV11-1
TGTGCCAGCAGCAATACAGGGAGCTCCTACAATGAGCAGTTCTTC
CASSNTGSSYNEQFF
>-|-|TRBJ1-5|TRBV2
TGTGCCAGCAGTGAGCAAAGCAATCAGCCCCAGCATTTT
CASSEQSNQPQHF
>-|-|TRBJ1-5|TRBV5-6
TGTGCCAGCAGCTTGCCTAATCAGCCCCAGCATTTT
CASSLPNQPQHF
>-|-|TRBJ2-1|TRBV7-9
TGTGCCAGCAGCTTAGCTAGCGGCTACAATGAGCAGTTCTTC
CASSLASGYNEQFF
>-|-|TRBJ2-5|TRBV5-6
TGTGCCAGCAGCTTGGCCAGGACAGCGAAAGAGACCCAGTACTTC
CASSLARTAKETQYF
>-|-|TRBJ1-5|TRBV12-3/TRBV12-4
TGTGCCAGCAGGGCTGACAATCAGCCCCAGCATTTT
CASRADNQPQHF
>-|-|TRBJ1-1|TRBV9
TGTGCCAGCAGCGAAGGGGGGCAGGGGACCCTCCAGGACACTGAAGCTTTCTTT
CASSEGGQGTLQDTEAFF
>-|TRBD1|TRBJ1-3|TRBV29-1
TGCAGCGTCACCGGGACAGTTGGAAACACCATATATTTT
CSVTGTVGNTIYF
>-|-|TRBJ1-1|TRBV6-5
TGTGCCAGCAGTACGGGGGCTGTGGACACTGAAGCTTTCTTT
CASSTGAVDTEAFF
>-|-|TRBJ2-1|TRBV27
TGTGCCAGCAGTTTATCTAGAGACGGTGAGCAGTTCTTC
CASSLSRDGEQFF
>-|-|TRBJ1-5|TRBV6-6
TGTGCCAGCAGTAGGACTGATAGCAATCAGCCCCAGCATTTT
CASSRTDSNQPQHF
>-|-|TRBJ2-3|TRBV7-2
TGTGCCAGCACCCGACGAGCTGCTCGGGGCGGGAGCACAGATACGCAGTATTTT
CASTRRAARGGSTDTQYF
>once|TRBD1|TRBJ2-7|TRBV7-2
TGTGCCAGCAGCTTAATAAGGACAGGCGAGCAGTACTTC
CASSLIRTGEQYF
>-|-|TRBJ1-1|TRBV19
TGTGCCAGTAGTATAGGTGGAGGGTGGAGTCCTGAAGCTTTCTTT
CASSIGGGWSPEAFF
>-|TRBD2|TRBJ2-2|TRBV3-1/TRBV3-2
TGTGCCAGCAGCCCCGGACTAGTGGGCACCGGGGAGCTGTTTTTT
CASSPGLVGTGELFF
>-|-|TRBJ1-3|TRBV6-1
TGTGCCAGCAGCAACGATGAAACTGGAAACACCATATATTTT
CASSNDETGNTIYF
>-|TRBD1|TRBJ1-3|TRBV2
TGTGCCAGCACTAGGACAGGGACAGGAAACACCATATATTTT
CASTRTGTGNTIYF
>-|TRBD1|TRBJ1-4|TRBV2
TGTGCCAGCAAAGGGACAGAAAATGAAAAACTGTTTTTT
CASKGTENEKLFF
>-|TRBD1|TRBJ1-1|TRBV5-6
TGTGCCAGCAGCTACAGGGGTAACACTGAAGCTTTCTTT
CASSYRGNTEAFF
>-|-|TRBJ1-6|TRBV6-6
TGTGCCAGCAGTCCGGCGGACTCACCCCTCCACTTT
CASSPADSPLHF
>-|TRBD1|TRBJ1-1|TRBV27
TGTGCCAGCAGTCTTCAGGGGGCCTACACTGAAGCTTTCTTT
CASSLQGAYTEAFF
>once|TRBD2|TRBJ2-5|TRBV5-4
TGTGCCAGCAGCGGGGAGCGGGAGAGTCTAGAGACCCAGTACTTC
CASSGERESLETQYF
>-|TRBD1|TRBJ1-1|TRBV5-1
TGCGCCAGCAGCTCAGGCGGGACAGCCTCTGAAGCTTTCTTT
CASSSGGTASEAFF
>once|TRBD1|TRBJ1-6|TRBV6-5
TGTGCCAGCAGGGACAGGGCCCCCTATAATTCACCCCTCCACTTT
CASRDRAPYNSPLHF
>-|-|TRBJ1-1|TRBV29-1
TGCAGCGTTAAGCTAAGAAATAAGGTGAACACTGAAGCTTTCTTT
CSVKLRNKVNTEAFF
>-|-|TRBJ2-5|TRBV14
TGTGCCAGCAGCGGAGGGGCTTGGGCTGGAGAGACCCAGTACTTC
CASSGGAWAGETQYF
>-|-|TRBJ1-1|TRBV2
TGTGCCAGCAGTGGCCCGGGGGTGGAAGCTTTCTTT
CASSGPGVEAFF
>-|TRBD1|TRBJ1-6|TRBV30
TGTGCCTGGAGTCGTGAGGGGGCTTGGAATTCACCCCTCCACTTT
CAWSREGAWNSPLHF
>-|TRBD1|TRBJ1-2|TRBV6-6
TGTGCCAGCAGTCGACGGCCGGGACAGGGAACATTGTATGGCTACACCTTC
CASSRRPGQGTLYGYTF
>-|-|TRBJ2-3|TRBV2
TGTGCCAGCACAGGCTCTAGCACAGATACGCAGTATTTT
CASTGSSTDTQYF
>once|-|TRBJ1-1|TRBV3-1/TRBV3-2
TGTGCCAGCAGCCTTTCTACTGTGAACACTGAAGCTTTCTTT
CASSLSTVNTEAFF
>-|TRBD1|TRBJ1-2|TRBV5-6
TGTGCCAGCAGTTTCGGGACAGGGGATGGCTACACCTTC
CASSFGTGDGYTF
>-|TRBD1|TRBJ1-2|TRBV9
TGTGCCAGCAGACAGGGGGCGCATGGCTACACCTTC
CASRQGAHGYTF
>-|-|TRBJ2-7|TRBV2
TGTGCCAGCAGTCCTGGCGAGCGGACATCCTACGAGCAGTACTTC
CASSPGERTSYEQYF
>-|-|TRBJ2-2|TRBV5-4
TGTGCCAGCGTCGGACCGTACACCGGGGAGCTGTTTTTT
CASVGPYTGELFF
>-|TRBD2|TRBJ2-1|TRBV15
TGTGCCACCAGCACGTTAGGGGTTAGCGGGAGAGATGAGCAGTTCTTC
CATSTLGVSGRDEQFF
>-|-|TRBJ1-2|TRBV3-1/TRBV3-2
TGTGCCAGCAGCCAAGATATGTGGTATGGCTACACCTTC
CASSQDMWYGYTF
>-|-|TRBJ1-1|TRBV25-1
TGTGCCAGCAGTCGACGGGACGGAAACACTGAAGCTTTCTTT
CASSRRDGNTEAFF
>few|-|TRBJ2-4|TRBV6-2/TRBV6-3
TGTGCCAGCAGTTCCCTCCAATCGGAGGTAAACATTCAGTACTTC
CASSSLQSEVNIQYF
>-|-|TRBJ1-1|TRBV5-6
TGTGCCAGCAGCTTGGCCTGGACTGAGAACACTGAAGCTTTCTTT
CASSLAWTENTEAFF
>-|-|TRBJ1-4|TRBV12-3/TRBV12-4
TGTGCCAGCAGCCAGACCCTGATCAAACTGTTTTTT
CASSQTLIKLFF
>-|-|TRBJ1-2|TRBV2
TGTGCCACCCCGTCGGGCGCATCAGGCGGCTACACCTTC
CATPSGASGGYTF
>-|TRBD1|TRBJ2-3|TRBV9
TGTGCCAGTAACCGGGACAGGGGAATTGATACGCAGTATTTT
CASNRDRGIDTQYF
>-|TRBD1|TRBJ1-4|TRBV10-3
TGTGCCATCAGTTTGGACAGGGGATCTAATGAAAAACTGTTTTTT
CAISLDRGSNEKLFF
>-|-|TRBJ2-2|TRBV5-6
TGTGCCAGCAGCTTCCGAGCGGCCACGAACACCGGGGAGCTGTTTTTT
CASSFRAATNTGELFF
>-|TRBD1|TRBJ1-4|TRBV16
TGTGCCAGCAGCCGCCGGGACAGGGATGAAAAACTGTTTTTT
CASSRRDRDEKLFF
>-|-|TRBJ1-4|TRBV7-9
TGTGCCAGCAGCTTAGGCGGCAGGGGAGGGGAAAAACTGTTTTTT
CASSLGGRGGEKLFF
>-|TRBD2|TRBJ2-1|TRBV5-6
TGTGCCAGCAGCTTGGAAGCGGGAGCGTCCTACAATGAGCAGTTCTTC
CASSLEAGASYNEQFF
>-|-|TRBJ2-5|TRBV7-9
TGTGCCAGCAGCCCCTGGAACCAAGAGACCCAGTACTTC
CASSPWNQETQYF
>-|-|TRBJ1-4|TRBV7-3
TGTGCCAGCAGCCCCACGAGAGCGGTGCCTGAAAAACTGTTTTTT
CASSPTRAVPEKLFF